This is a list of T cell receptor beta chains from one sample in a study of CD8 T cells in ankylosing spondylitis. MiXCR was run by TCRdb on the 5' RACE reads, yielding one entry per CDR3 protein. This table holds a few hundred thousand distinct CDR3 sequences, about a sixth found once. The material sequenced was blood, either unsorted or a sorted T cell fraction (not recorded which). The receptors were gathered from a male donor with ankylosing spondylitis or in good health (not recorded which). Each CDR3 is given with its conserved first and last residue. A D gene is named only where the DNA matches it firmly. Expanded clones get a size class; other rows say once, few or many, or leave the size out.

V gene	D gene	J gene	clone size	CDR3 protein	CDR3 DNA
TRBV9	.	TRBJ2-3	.	CASSVSLSSDTQYF	TGTGCCAGCAGCGTATCGTTGTCATCCGATACGCAGTATTTT
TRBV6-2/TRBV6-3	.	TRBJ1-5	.	CASSYLPALGTHQPQHF	TGTGCCAGCAGTTACTTACCTGCCCTCGGGACACATCAGCCCCAGCATTTT
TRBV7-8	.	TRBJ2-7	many	CASSLTLYEQYF	TGTGCCAGCAGCCTAACCTTGTACGAGCAGTACTTC
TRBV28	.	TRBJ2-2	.	CASSFRLPGELFF	TGTGCCAGCAGTTTCCGTTTACCCGGGGAGCTGTTTTTT
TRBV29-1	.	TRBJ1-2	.	CSVDPPGAYGYTF	TGCAGCGTTGACCCGCCCGGGGCATATGGCTACACCTTC
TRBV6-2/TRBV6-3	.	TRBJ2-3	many	CASSTSTGYLFTDTQYF	TGTGCCAGCAGTACCTCGACAGGTTACTTATTCACAGATACGCAGTATTTT
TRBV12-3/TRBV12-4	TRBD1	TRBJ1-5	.	CASSDRAYNQPQHF	TGTGCCAGCAGTGACAGGGCCTATAATCAGCCCCAGCATTTT
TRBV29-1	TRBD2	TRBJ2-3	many	CSVDGSRGLAGVESTDTQYF	TGCAGCGTTGATGGGTCCCGAGGGCTAGCGGGAGTAGAGAGCACAGATACGCAGTATTTT
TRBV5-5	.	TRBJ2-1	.	CASSLNRDQNEQFF	TGTGCCAGCAGCTTGAACCGGGACCAGAATGAGCAGTTCTTC
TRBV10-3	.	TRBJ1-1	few	CAIRGRENTEAFF	TGTGCCATCAGGGGCCGGGAGAACACTGAAGCTTTCTTT
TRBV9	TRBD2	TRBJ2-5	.	CASSVGLAGVTQETQYF	TGTGCCAGCAGCGTCGGACTAGCGGGAGTCACACAAGAGACCCAGTACTTC
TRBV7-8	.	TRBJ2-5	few	CASSLGLTETQYF	TGTGCCAGCAGCTTAGGTCTAACCGAGACCCAGTACTTC
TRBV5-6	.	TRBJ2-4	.	CASSLSGGKNIQYF	TGTGCCAGCAGCTTGTCCGGCGGCAAAAACATTCAGTACTTC
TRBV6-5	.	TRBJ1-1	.	CASSYSYTGGEAFF	TGTGCCAGCAGTTACTCTTACACGGGGGGTGAAGCTTTCTTT
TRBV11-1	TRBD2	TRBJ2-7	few	CASSQGLAGEQYF	TGTGCCAGCAGCCAGGGACTAGCGGGCGAGCAGTACTTC
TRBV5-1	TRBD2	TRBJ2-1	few	CASSLVLAGGGVFF	TGCGCCAGCAGCTTGGTGCTAGCGGGAGGGGGGGTGTTCTTC
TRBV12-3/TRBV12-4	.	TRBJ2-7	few	CASSLRRISYEQYF	TGTGCCAGCAGTTTAAGACGGATCTCCTACGAGCAGTACTTC
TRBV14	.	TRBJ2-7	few	CASSQDRDGPYEQYF	TGTGCCAGCAGCCAAGATCGAGACGGACCCTACGAGCAGTACTTC
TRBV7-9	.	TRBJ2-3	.	CASSLSDSTDTQYF	TGTGCCAGCAGCTTAAGCGATAGCACAGATACGCAGTATTTT
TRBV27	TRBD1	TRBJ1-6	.	CASSQTGSSPLHF	TGTGCCAGCAGTCAGACAGGGAGTTCACCCCTCCACTTT
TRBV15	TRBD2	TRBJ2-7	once	CATSIAGEGDEQYF	TGTGCCACCAGCATAGCGGGAGAGGGCGACGAGCAGTACTTC
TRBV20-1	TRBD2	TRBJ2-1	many	CSARRLGLGLHEQFF	TGCAGTGCTAGGAGACTGGGACTAGGTCTCCATGAGCAGTTCTTC
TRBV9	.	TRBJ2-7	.	CASSVGQKEREQYF	TGTGCCAGCAGCGTAGGACAGAAAGAGAGAGAGCAGTACTTC
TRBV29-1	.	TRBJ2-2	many	CSVASSNTGELFF	TGCAGCGTTGCTAGCTCGAACACCGGGGAGCTGTTTTTT
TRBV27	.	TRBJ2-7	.	CASSPTLTVHEQYF	TGTGCCAGCAGTCCTACACTGACCGTTCACGAGCAGTACTTC
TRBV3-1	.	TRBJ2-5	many	CASSQEGAGPRETQYF	TGTGCCAGCAGCCAAGAAGGGGCAGGGCCCAGGGAGACCCAGTACTTC
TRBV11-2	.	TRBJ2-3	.	CASSLGVTYTDTQYF	TGTGCCAGCAGCTTAGGGGTCACGTACACAGATACGCAGTATTTT
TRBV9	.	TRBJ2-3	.	CASSVEPTLGSTDTQYF	TGTGCCAGCAGCGTAGAGCCTACCCTGGGGAGCACAGATACGCAGTATTTT
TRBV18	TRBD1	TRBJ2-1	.	CASSPPQGAQRQFF	TGTGCCAGCTCACCACCTCAGGGGGCTCAACGACAGTTCTTC
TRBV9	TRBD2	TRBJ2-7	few	CASSAEGLARHEQYF	TGTGCCAGCAGCGCCGAGGGACTAGCGAGGCACGAGCAGTACTTC
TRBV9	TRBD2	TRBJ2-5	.	CASSVWRRGGQETQYF	TGTGCCAGCAGCGTATGGAGGCGGGGGGGACAAGAGACCCAGTACTTC
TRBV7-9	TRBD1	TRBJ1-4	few	CAGQGRDEKLFF	TGTGCCGGACAGGGCAGGGACGAAAAACTGTTTTTT
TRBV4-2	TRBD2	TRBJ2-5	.	CASSQEAKAGAHQETQYF	TGTGCCAGCAGCCAAGAAGCCAAAGCGGGAGCCCACCAAGAGACCCAGTACTTC
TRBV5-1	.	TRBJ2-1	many	CASSTTSYNEQFF	TGCGCCAGCAGCACGACTAGCTACAATGAGCAGTTCTTC
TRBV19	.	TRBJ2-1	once	CASSIYPDSSYNEQFF	TGTGCCAGTAGTATATATCCTGACAGCTCCTACAATGAGCAGTTCTTC
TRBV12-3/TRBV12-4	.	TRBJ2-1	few	CASSPTPWDEQFF	TGTGCCAGCAGTCCGACACCGTGGGATGAGCAGTTCTTC
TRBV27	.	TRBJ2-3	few	CASSKTDDIYTQYF	TGTGCCAGCAGTAAGACGGACGACATTTATACGCAGTATTTT
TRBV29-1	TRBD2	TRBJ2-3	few	CSVEVAGDPAADTQYF	TGCAGCGTTGAAGTCGCGGGAGACCCCGCGGCAGATACGCAGTATTTT
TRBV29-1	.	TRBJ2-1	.	CSVVGWSSYNEQFF	TGCAGCGTCGTCGGGTGGAGCTCCTACAATGAGCAGTTCTTC
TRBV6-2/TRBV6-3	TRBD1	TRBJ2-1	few	CASSYPLTGTGYAGEENEQFF	TGTGCCAGCAGTTACCCTTTGACCGGGACAGGGTACGCGGGAGAGGAGAATGAGCAGTTCTTC
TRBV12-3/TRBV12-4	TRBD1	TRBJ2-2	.	CASSFRDSNTGELFF	TGTGCCAGCAGTTTCCGGGACAGCAACACCGGGGAGCTGTTTTTT
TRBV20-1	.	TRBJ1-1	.	CSARAVNTEAFF	TGCAGTGCTAGGGCGGTCAACACTGAAGCTTTCTTT
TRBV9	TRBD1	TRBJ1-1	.	CASSVEGTGGLFTEAFF	TGTGCCAGCAGCGTAGAAGGAACAGGGGGTTTGTTTACTGAAGCTTTCTTT
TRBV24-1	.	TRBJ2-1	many	CATDGENNEQFF	TGTGCCACGGACGGGGAGAACAATGAGCAGTTCTTC
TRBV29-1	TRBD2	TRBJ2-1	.	CSVESGTSGRGDNEQFF	TGCAGCGTTGAATCGGGGACTAGCGGGAGGGGGGACAATGAGCAGTTCTTC
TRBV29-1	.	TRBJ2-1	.	CSAGWAYPYNEQFF	TGCAGCGCCGGGTGGGCATACCCTTACAATGAGCAGTTCTTC
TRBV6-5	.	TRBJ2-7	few	CASSYKEGVYEQYF	TGTGCCAGCAGTTATAAGGAGGGAGTCTACGAGCAGTACTTC
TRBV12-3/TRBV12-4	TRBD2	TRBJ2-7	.	CASSLGPSGSSYEQYF	TGTGCCAGCAGTTTAGGCCCTAGCGGGAGCTCCTACGAGCAGTACTTC
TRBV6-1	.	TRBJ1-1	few	CASSESADLNTEAFF	TGTGCCAGCAGTGAATCTGCGGACCTGAACACTGAAGCTTTCTTT
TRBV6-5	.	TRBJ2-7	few	CASSLIPIAGEQYF	TGTGCCAGCAGTTTAATTCCGATTGCCGGGGAGCAGTACTTC
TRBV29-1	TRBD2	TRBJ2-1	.	CSVDARTGTSGSSYNEQFF	TGCAGCGTTGATGCCAGAACAGGGACTAGCGGGAGCTCCTACAATGAGCAGTTCTTC
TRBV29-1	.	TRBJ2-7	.	CSVGGQGSGSFPEQYF	TGCAGCGTTGGGGGACAGGGTAGCGGGAGCTTTCCCGAGCAGTACTTC
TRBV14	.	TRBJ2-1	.	CASSPVVSGQNEQFF	TGTGCCAGCAGCCCCGTCGTCTCAGGGCAGAATGAGCAGTTCTTC